This T cell receptor beta chain was captured in a study of CD4+ T cells in melanoma. The CDR3 has 17 amino acids. With V trimmed by 1 base and J by 5 bases, 9 bases remained unmatched. Germline CDR1 reads LGHNA; CDR2 reads YNFKEQ. This table comes from immunoSEQ multiplex PCR, and its TCRdb copy is limited to in-frame clones, with some not included. The sample yields 110,000 to 150,000 clones, approximately 91% seen once. The V gene is TRBV4-2, the J gene TRBJ2-3; 10 bases map to TRBD2. The sequence was collected from a human donor with melanoma. CDR3 sequence (DNA): TGTGCCAGCAGCCAAGGCCCGGGGGCTAGCGGGGGAGATACGCAGTATTTT. Protein product: CASSQGPGASGGDTQYF.